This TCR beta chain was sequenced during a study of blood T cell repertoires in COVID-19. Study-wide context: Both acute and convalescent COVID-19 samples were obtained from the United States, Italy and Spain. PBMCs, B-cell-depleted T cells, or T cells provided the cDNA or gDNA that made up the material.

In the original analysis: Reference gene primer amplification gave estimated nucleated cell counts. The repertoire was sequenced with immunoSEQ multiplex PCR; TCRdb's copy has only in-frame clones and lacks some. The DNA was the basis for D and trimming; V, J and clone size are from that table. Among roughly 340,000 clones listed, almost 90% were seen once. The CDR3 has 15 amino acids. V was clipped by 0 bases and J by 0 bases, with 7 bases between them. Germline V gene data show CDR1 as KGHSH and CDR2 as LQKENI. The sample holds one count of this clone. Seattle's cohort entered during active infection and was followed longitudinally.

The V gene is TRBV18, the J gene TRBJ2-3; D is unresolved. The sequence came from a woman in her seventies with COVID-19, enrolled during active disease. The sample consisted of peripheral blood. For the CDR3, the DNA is TGTGCCAGCTCACCACCGCACAGAAGCACAGATACGCAGTATTTT. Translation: CASSPPHRSTDTQYF.